The source of this TCR beta chain is a study of beta chain features in type 1 diabetes. All of the isolated RNA was reverse transcribed, so expressed TCRB transcripts were sequenced. The table came from immunoSEQ multiplex PCR; TCRdb's copy has only in-frame clones and leaves some out. The data contain 310,000 or so clones, roughly 8% of them singletons. The CDR3 loop spans 19 amino acids. Germline values: CDR1 LNHNV, CDR2 YYDKDF (reference sequence). With V trimmed by 0 bases and J by 7 bases, 18 bases remained unmatched. The chain is built from TRBV15 and TRBJ1-2; TRBD1 matches 9 bases. Input material: central memory CD4+ T cells from blood. The source is a woman aged 18-29 years in good health. CDR3 sequence: CATSREVLRGQGGLSGYTF. CDR3 nucleotides: TGTGCCACCAGCAGAGAGGTTTTGCGGGGACAGGGAGGCTTAAGTGGCTACACCTTC.